The rows below give T cell receptor beta chains drawn from one sample of a study of neoadjuvant anti-PD-1 for oral cavity cancer. Profiling relied on immunoSEQ multiplex PCR, and the TCRdb table lists in-frame clones only, not all of them. The sample holds about 14,000 clones, around 70% seen once. Sequences were derived from PBMCs, sampled before nivolumab (anti-PD-1) treatment. These receptors all come from a person aged 35-79 years with oral cavity squamous cell carcinoma. Each CDR3 is given with its conserved first and last residue. D genes are given only for firm matches. Not every row has a clone size; where given, it reads once, few, many or a size class.

>TRBV5-1|TRBJ2-7|TRBD1|-
TGCGCCAGCTCTACACAGGGGAGCTCCTACGAGCAGTACTTC
CASSTQGSSYEQYF
>TRBV5-6|TRBJ2-3|TRBD1|-
TGTGCCAGCAGCTTTGTGGACAGGGGTGCAGATACGCAGTATTTT
CASSFVDRGADTQYF
>TRBV2|TRBJ2-7|-|-
TGTGCCAGCAGTGACCTATCCAGGGGAGAAACGACCTACGAGCAGTACTTC
CASSDLSRGETTYEQYF
>TRBV21-1|TRBJ1-5|-|-
TGTGCCAGCAGCACTAAGGGCCAGGGCAACAATCAGCCCCAGCATTTT
CASSTKGQGNNQPQHF
>TRBV5-4|TRBJ2-7|-|few
TGTGCCAGCAGCCATAGGGCCAGGACGGACATCAACGAGCAGTACTTC
CASSHRARTDINEQYF
>TRBV19|TRBJ1-1|-|-
TGTGCCAGTAGTATAGTGGGGTTTATGAACACTGAAGCTTTCTTT
CASSIVGFMNTEAFF
>TRBV10-3|TRBJ2-1|-|few
TGTGCCATCAGTGAGGGGGATGAGCAGTTCTTC
CAISEGDEQFF
>TRBV11-1|TRBJ2-7|-|-
TGTGCCAGCAGCTCAATACCGTTAGCGGAATCCTACGAGCAGTACTTC
CASSSIPLAESYEQYF
>TRBV4-2|TRBJ1-5|-|-
TGTGCCAGCAGCCAAGATTGGGCAGCACAATATAGCAATCAGCCCCAGCATTTT
CASSQDWAAQYSNQPQHF
>TRBV5-3|TRBJ1-5|-|-
TGTGCCAGAAGCTTGGGCAGCAATCAGCCCCAGCATTTT
CARSLGSNQPQHF
>TRBV6-5|TRBJ2-7|-|-
TGTGCCAGCAGTTACTCGAGGCATAACTCCTACGAGCAGTACTTC
CASSYSRHNSYEQYF
>TRBV7-6|TRBJ2-1|TRBD1|-
TGTGCCAGCAGCTTATTGACAGGGGGGTACAATGAGCAGTTCTTC
CASSLLTGGYNEQFF
>TRBV5-1|TRBJ2-1|TRBD2|-
TGCGCCAGCAGCTTACTAGCGGAAGCCTACAATGAGCAGTTCTTC
CASSLLAEAYNEQFF
>TRBV5-1|TRBJ1-5|-|-
TGCGCCAGCAGCTTGGATCTAAATCAGCCCCAGCATTTT
CASSLDLNQPQHF
>TRBV5-4|TRBJ1-2|-|-
TGTGCCAGCAGGGGCGGGGTGGGAACTAACTATGGCTACACCTTC
CASRGGVGTNYGYTF
>TRBV27|TRBJ1-2|-|few
TGTGCCAGCAGTTTAGCAGGGGATGGCTACACCTTC
CASSLAGDGYTF
>TRBV4-1|TRBJ1-6|TRBD1|-
TGCGCCAGCAGCCAAATGGGACAGGACTATAATTCACCCCTCCACTTT
CASSQMGQDYNSPLHF
>TRBV28|TRBJ2-7|-|-
TGTGCCAGCAGTCTCCCACGGGTATCCTACGAGCAGTACTTC
CASSLPRVSYEQYF
>TRBV5-5|TRBJ2-1|-|-
TGTGCCAGCAGTTTCCGGGAGCTCTCCTACAATGAGCAGTTCTTC
CASSFRELSYNEQFF
>TRBV10-3|TRBJ2-3|-|few
TGTGCCATCAATCGGGAGCCGACAGATACGCAGTATTTT
CAINREPTDTQYF
>TRBV28|TRBJ1-5|-|few
TGTGCCAGCTCAGGAGACAGCAATCAGCCCCAGCATTTT
CASSGDSNQPQHF
>TRBV7-9|TRBJ2-6|-|-
TGTGCCAGCAGCTTTGGCTGGGACCTAGCTGGGGCCAACGTCCTGACTTTC
CASSFGWDLAGANVLTF
>TRBV7-2|TRBJ2-5|-|few
TGTGCCAGCAGCTTATGGTATGGAGAGACCCAGTACTTC
CASSLWYGETQYF
>TRBV13|TRBJ1-2|TRBD1|few
TGTGCCAGCAGCACACGACAGGGGACTAAGGCTCCTTTC
CASSTRQGTKAPF
>TRBV5-1|TRBJ1-1|TRBD1|-
TGCGCCAGCAGCTCCAGACAGGGTGAAACTGAAGCTTTCTTT
CASSSRQGETEAFF
>TRBV30|TRBJ1-2|-|-
TGTGCCTGGAGTGTACTAGGTTATGGCTACACCTTC
CAWSVLGYGYTF
>TRBV25-1|TRBJ1-1|TRBD1|few
TGTGCCAGCGGACTCCCAGGGGGCGACACTGAAGCTTTCTTT
CASGLPGGDTEAFF
>TRBV7-9|TRBJ2-2|TRBD1|-
TGTGCCAGCAGCTTTCAACAGGGGAGCACCGGGGAGCTGTTTTTT
CASSFQQGSTGELFF
>TRBV28|TRBJ2-7|TRBD1|-
TGTGCCAGCAGTCCAGCAGGACAGGGGCAGTACGAGCAGTACTTC
CASSPAGQGQYEQYF
>TRBV4-2|TRBJ2-1|TRBD2|-
TGTGCCAGCAGCCAAGACGACGGGAGGGTTGTTTGGAATGAGCAGTTCTTC
CASSQDDGRVVWNEQFF
>TRBV30|TRBJ1-3|TRBD1|-
TGTGCCTGGAGTGTAAGAGGGATCAGGACAGGGGTATTTGGAAACACCATATATTTT
CAWSVRGIRTGVFGNTIYF
>TRBV4-1|TRBJ2-1|TRBD2|-
TGCGCCAGCAGAAAAGCGGGGGGGCGTCTCAATGAGCAGTTCTTC
CASRKAGGRLNEQFF
>TRBV2|TRBJ1-5|-|-
TGTGCCAGCAGAGATAAACAGCCCCAGCATTTT
CASRDKQPQHF
>TRBV6-6|TRBJ1-5|-|-
TGTGCCAGCAGTTACGGGCAGTCTTATAGCAATCAGCCCCAGCATTTT
CASSYGQSYSNQPQHF
>TRBV19|TRBJ2-7|-|-
TGTGCCACCAAGACAGGCGGGGCTGGGGAGCAGTACTTC
CATKTGGAGEQYF
>TRBV11-2|TRBJ1-1|-|-
TGTGCCAGCAGCTTCAACAGTGCGAACACTGAAGCTTTCTTT
CASSFNSANTEAFF
>TRBV19|TRBJ1-1|-|-
TGTGCCAGTAGTATGAAGGTCGTCGGAAACACTGAAGCTTTCTTT
CASSMKVVGNTEAFF
>TRBV15|TRBJ1-1|-|-
TGTGCCACCAGCAGGGGGAGGGCTAACACTGAAGCTTTCTTT
CATSRGRANTEAFF
>TRBV27|TRBJ2-7|TRBD1|few
TGTGCCAGCAGTGGCAACAGGGGTGGCGAGCAGTACTTC
CASSGNRGGEQYF
>TRBV5-1|TRBJ1-6|TRBD1|-
TGCGCCAGCCGGGACAGGAGCTCCTATAATTCACCCCTCCACTTT
CASRDRSSYNSPLHF
>TRBV6-4|TRBJ1-5|-|-
TGTGCCAGCAGTGACAGGGGGAGCAATCAGCCCCAGCATTTT
CASSDRGSNQPQHF
>TRBV5-6|TRBJ1-2|-|once
TGTGCCAGCAGCTTGTTACGGACTAACTATGGCTACACCTTC
CASSLLRTNYGYTF
>TRBV2|TRBJ2-7|TRBD2|once
TGTGCCAGCAGTGAAGCGACTAGCGGGAGCGGGCAGTACTTC
CASSEATSGSGQYF
>TRBV30|TRBJ1-5|-|-
TGTGCCTGGAGCCAGGGGAGCAATCAGCCCCAGCATTTT
CAWSQGSNQPQHF
>TRBV9|TRBJ2-1|-|-
TGTGCCAGCAGCGTAGGCGGGACCAGCCCCAATGAGCAGTTCTTC
CASSVGGTSPNEQFF